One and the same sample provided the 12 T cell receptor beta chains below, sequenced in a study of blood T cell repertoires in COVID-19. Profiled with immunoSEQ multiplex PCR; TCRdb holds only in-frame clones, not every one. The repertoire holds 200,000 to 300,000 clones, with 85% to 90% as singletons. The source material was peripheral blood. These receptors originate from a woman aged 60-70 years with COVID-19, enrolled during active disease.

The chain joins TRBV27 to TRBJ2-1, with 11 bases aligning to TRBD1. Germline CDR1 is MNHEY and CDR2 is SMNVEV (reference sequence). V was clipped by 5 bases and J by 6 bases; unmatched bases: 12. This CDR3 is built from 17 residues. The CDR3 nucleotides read TGTGCCAGCAGTACACGAAGGGGGACAGGGGGTTTCAATGAGCAGTTCTTC. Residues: CASSTRRGTGGFNEQFF.

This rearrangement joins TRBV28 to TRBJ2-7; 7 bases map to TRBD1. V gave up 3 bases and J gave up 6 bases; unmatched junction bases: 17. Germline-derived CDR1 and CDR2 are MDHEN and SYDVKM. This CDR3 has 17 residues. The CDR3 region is CASSFSLPSGQGVEQYF. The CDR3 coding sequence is TGTGCCAGCAGTTTCAGTTTGCCCTCGGGGCAGGGGGTCGAGCAGTACTTC.

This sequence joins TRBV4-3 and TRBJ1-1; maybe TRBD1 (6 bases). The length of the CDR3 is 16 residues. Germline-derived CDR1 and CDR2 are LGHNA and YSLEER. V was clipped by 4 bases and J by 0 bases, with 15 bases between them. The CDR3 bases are TGCGCCAGCAGCCTCGGTCCGGACAGTATGAACACTGAAGCTTTCTTT. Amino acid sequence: CASSLGPDSMNTEAFF.

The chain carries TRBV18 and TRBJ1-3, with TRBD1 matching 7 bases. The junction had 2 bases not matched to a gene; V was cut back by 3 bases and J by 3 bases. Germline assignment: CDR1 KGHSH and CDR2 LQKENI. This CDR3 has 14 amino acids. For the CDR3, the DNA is TGTGCCAGCTCACCCCGACAGGGTGGAAACACCATATATTTT. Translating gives CASSPRQGGNTIYF.

CDR3 sequence (DNA): TGCGCCAGCAGCCGTCGAGTCGGAGAGACCCAGTACTTC. Amino acids: CASSRRVGETQYF. The rearrangement joins TRBV4-1 to TRBJ2-5, with unresolved D. The ends were cut back, 4 bases at V and 4 bases at J, with 10 bases in the middle. The CDR3 sequence is 13 residues long. In germline, CDR1 is MGHRA, CDR2 YSYEKL.

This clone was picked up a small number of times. The CDR3 DNA reads TGTGCCAGCAGATCCGACAGGGGGGACTATGGCTACACCTTC. Its protein product is CASRSDRGDYGYTF. The chain couples TRBV6-5 to TRBJ1-2, with 9 bases lining up with TRBD1. Per germline, CDR1 MNHEY and CDR2 SVGAGI. V shed 6 bases and J 3 bases; nucleotides not matched to a gene: 5. The CDR3 sequence is 14 residues long.

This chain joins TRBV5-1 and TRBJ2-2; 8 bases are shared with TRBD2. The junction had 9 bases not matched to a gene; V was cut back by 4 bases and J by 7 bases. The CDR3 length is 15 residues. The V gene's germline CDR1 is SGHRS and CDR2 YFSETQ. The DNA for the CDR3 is TGCGCCAGCAGCGATGGGACTAGAGATCTCGGGGAGCTGTTTTTT. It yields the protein CASSDGTRDLGELFF.

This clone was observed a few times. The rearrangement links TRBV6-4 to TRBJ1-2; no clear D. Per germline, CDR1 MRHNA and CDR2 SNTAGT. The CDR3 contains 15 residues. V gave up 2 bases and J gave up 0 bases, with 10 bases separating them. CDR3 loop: CASSDTYRANYGYTF. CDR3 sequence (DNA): TGTGCCAGCAGTGACACTTACCGGGCTAACTATGGCTACACCTTC.

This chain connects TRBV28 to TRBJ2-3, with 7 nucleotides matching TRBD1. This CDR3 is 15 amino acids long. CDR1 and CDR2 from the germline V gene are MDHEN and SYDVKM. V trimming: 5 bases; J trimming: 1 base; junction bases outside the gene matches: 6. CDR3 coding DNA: TGTGCCAGCAGTCTACAGGGGACCCGCACAGATACGCAGTATTTT. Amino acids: CASSLQGTRTDTQYF.

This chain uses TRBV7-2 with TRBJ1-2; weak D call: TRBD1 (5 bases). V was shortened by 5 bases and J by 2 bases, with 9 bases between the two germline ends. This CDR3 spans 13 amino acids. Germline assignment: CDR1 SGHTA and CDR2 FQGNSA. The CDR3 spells CASSADSNYGYTF. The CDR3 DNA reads TGTGCCAGCAGCGCTGACAGCAACTATGGCTACACCTTC.

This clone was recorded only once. DNA for the CDR3: TGTGCCAGCAGTCGCCGGGACAGGCAAATAACCACTGAAGCTTTCTTT. It translates to CASSRRDRQITTEAFF. V and J are TRBV28 and TRBJ1-1; 8 nucleotides match TRBD1. The germline V gene has CDR1 MDHEN and CDR2 SYDVKM. This CDR3 is 16 amino acids long. The V segment lost 5 bases and the J segment 4 bases; nucleotides outside the gene matches: 12.

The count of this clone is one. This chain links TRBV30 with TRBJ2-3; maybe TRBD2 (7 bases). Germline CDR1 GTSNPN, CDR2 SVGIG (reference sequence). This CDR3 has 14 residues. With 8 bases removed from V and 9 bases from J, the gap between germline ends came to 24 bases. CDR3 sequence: CALRGGMGEGTQYF. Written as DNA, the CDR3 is TGTGCCCTTAGGGGGGGAATGGGTGAGGGAACGCAGTATTTT.